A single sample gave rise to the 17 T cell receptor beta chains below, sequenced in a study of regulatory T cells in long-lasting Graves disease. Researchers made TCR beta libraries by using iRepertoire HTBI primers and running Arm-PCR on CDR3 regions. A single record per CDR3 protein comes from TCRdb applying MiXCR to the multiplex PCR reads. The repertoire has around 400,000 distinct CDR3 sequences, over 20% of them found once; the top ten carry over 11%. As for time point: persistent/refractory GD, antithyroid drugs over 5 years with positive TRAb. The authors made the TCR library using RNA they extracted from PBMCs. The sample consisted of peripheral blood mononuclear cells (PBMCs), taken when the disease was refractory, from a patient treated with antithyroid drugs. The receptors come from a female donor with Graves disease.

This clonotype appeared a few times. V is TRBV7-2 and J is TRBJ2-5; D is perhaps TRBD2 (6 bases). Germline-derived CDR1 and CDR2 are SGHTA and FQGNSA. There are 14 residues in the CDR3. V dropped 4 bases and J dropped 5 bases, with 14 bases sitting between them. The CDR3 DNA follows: TGTGCCAGCAGCTGGGCCCCGGGAGCGGAGACCCAGTACTTC. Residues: CASSWAPGAETQYF. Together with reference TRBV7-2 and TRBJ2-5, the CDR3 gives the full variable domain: GAGVSQSPSNKVTEKGKDVELRCDPISGHTALYWYRQSLGQGLEFLIYFQGNSAPDKSGLPSDRFSAERTGGSVSTLTIQRTQQEDSAVYLCASSWAPGAETQYFGPGTRLLVL.

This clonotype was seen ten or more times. In DNA form, the CDR3 reads TGTGCCAGTCACAGGGGCCCCTACGAGCAGTACTTC. Its translation is CASHRGPYEQYF. The chain has TRBV28 and TRBJ2-7, with TRBD1 identical over 7 bases. CDR1 and CDR2 from the germline V gene are MDHEN and SYDVKM. The CDR3 totals 12 residues. Losses at the gene ends were 9 bases for V and 2 bases for J; bases not matched to a gene: 4.

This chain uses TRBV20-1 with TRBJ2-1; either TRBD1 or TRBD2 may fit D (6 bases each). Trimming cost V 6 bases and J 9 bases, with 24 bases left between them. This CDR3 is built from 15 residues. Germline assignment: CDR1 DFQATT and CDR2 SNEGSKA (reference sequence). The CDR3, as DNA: TGCAGTGCAGAGGGGCTAGGAGGGGGGCAGAGTGAGCAGTTCTTC. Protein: CSAEGLGGGQSEQFF.

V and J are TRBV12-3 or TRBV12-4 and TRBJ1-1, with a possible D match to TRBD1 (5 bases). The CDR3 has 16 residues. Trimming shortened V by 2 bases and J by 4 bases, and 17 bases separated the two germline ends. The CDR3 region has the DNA TGTGCCAGCAGTTTAAGGCAGGGACTTCGAGGCACTGAAGCTTTCTTT. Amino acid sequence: CASSLRQGLRGTEAFF.

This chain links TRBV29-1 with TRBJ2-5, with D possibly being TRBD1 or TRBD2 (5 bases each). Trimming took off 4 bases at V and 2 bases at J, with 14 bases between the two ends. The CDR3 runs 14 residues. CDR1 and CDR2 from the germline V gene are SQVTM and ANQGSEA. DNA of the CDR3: TGCAGCGTTGCCCCTGGGACGGTGCAAGAGACCCAGTACTTC. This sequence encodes CSVAPGTVQETQYF.

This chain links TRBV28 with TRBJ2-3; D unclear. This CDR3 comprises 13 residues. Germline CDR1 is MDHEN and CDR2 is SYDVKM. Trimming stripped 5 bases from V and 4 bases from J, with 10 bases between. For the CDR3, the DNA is TGTGCCAGCAGTCCCCACCCGGCAGATACGCAGTATTTT. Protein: CASSPHPADTQYF.

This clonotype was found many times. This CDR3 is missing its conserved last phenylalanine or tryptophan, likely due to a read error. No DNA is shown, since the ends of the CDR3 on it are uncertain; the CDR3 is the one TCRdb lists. The CDR3 spells CASSGTGVFL. This sequence joins TRBV6-1 and TRBJ1-1; the table names TRBD1, a call not compared with the DNA. 10 amino acids form the CDR3, both terminal residues included. The germline V gene encodes CDR1 MNHNS and CDR2 SASEGT.

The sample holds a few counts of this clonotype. CDR3 loop: CARQGHTF. The CDR3 DNA is TGTGCCAGACAGGGCCACACCTTC. The chain carries TRBV10-3 and TRBJ1-2; 7 bases are shared with TRBD1. With V trimmed by 10 bases and J by 12 bases, 2 bases remained unmatched. The CDR3 is 8 residues long. Germline V lookup: CDR1 ENHRY, CDR2 SYGVKD.

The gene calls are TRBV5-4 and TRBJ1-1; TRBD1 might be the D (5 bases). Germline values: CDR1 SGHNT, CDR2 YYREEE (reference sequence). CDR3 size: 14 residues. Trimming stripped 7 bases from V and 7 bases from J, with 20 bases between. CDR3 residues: CASAPGRGYGEAFF. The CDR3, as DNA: TGTGCCAGCGCCCCCGGGAGGGGTTACGGTGAAGCTTTCTTT.

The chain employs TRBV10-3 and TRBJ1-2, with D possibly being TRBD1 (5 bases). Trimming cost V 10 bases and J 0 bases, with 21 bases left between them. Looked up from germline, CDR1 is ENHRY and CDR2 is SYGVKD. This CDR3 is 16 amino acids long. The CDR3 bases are TGTGCCAGCAGATCTATATGGGACGGACCTAACTATGGCTACACCTTC. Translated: CASRSIWDGPNYGYTF.

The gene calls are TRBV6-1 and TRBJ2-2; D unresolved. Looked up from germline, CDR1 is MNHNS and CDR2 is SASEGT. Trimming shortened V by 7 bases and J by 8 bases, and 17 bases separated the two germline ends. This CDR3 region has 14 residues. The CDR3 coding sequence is TGTGCCAGCACCGGAACCTCTAGATTGGGGGAGCTGTTTTTT. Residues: CASTGTSRLGELFF.

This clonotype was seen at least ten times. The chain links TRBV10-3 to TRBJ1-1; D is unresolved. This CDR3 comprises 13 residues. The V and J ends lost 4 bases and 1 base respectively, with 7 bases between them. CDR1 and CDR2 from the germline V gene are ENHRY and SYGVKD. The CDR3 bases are TGTGCCATCAGTGTCCAGCAGAACACTGAAGCTTTCTTT. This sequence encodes CAISVQQNTEAFF.

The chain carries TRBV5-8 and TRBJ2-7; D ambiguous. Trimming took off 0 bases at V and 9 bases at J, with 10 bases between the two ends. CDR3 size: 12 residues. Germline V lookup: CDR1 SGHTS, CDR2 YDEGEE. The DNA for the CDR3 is TGTGCCAGCAGCTTGGAGCCGAGGTTGCAGTACTTC. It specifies CASSLEPRLQYF.

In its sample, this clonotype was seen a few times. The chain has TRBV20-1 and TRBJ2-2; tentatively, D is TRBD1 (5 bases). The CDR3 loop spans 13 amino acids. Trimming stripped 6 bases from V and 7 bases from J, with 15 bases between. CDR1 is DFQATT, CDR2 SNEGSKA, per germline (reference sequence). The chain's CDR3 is CSAKDTFNGELFF. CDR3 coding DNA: TGCAGTGCCAAGGACACCTTCAACGGGGAGCTGTTTTTT.

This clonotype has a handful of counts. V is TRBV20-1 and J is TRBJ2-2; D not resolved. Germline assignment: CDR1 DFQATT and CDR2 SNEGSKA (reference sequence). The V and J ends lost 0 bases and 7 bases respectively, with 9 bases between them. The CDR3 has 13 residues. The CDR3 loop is CSARDPASGELFF. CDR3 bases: TGCAGTGCTAGAGATCCCGCGAGCGGGGAGCTGTTTTTT.

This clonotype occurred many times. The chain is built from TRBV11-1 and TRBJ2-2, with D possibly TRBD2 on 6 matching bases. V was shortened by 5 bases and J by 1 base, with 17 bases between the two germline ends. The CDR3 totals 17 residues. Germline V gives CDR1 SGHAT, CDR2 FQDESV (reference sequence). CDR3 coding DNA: TGTGCCAGCAGCCTAGTAGGGGAGGATCTGAACACCGGGGAGCTGTTTTTT. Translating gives CASSLVGEDLNTGELFF.

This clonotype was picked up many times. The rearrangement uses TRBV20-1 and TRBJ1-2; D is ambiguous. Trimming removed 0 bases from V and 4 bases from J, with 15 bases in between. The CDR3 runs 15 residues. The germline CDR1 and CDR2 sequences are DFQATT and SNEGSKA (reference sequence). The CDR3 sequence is CSARDLSRPGYGYTF. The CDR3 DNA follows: TGCAGTGCTAGAGATCTGAGCCGACCTGGCTATGGCTACACCTTC.